The 20 T cell receptor beta chains below all came from one sample that was sequenced in a study of CD4 T cells in relation to SARS-CoV-2 and coronaviruses. Their specific antigens are unknown. TCRdb's table, derived via immunoSEQ multiplex PCR, lists solely in-frame clones and lacks some. The sample includes tens of thousands of clones, 65% to 80% of them seen just once. The unexposed donors gave CD4+ T cells in 2011-2018, prior to COVID-19. Isolation of CD4+ T cells took place after about 9 days in culture. Sequencing was carried out using CD4+ T cells from PBMCs, cultured in vitro. These TCRs come from a human donor in good health.

The chain carries TRBV7-9 and TRBJ2-2, with D perhaps matching TRBD2 (6 bases). The V and J ends lost 7 bases and 6 bases respectively, with 18 bases between them. This CDR3 has 15 amino acids. Germline CDR1 reads SEHNR; CDR2 reads FQNEAQ (reference sequence). Here the CDR3 reads CASKAGRAKAGELFF. The CDR3 coding sequence is TGTGCCAGCAAGGCGGGAAGGGCCAAGGCCGGGGAGCTGTTTTTT.

The gene calls are TRBV7-9 and TRBJ2-5, with TRBD2 matching 7 bases. The V gene end was trimmed by 1 base and the J gene end by 1 base; junction bases not matched to a gene: 3. CDR3 size: 15 residues. Germline CDR1 and CDR2: SEHNR and FQNEAQ (reference sequence). The DNA of the CDR3 is TGTGCCAGCAGCTTAGAAAGGACTAGCCAAGAGACCCAGTACTTC. Translating gives CASSLERTSQETQYF.

The chain is built from TRBV4-1 and TRBJ2-3; D unresolved. The ends were cut back, 0 bases at V and 8 bases at J, with 12 bases in the middle. The germline gives CDR1 MGHRA, CDR2 YSYEKL. There are 14 residues in the CDR3. The CDR3 DNA reads as TGCGCCAGCAGCCAAGATAAGTCCCAACGTACGCAGTATTTT. Protein: CASSQDKSQRTQYF.

This clone was recorded a few times. The rearrangement joins TRBV9 to TRBJ2-7; unclear D gene. The V end was cut by 2 bases, the J end by 1 base, with 10 bases between. There are 14 residues in the CDR3. Per germline, CDR1 SGDLS and CDR2 YYNGEE. The CDR3 reads CASSVGRLSYEQYF. CDR3 nucleotides: TGTGCCAGCAGCGTGGGCAGGTTATCCTACGAGCAGTACTTC.

The J gene is TRBJ2-1, the V gene TRBV5-6; tentatively, D is TRBD1 or TRBD2 (5 bases each). Between the trimmed V and J ends, which lost 0 bases and 0 bases, there was a span of 13 bases. Germline V gene data show CDR1 as SGHDT and CDR2 as YYEEEE. This CDR3 is built from 17 residues. CDR3 protein: CASSLAPGTTSYNEQFF. The CDR3 DNA reads TGTGCCAGCAGCTTGGCGCCCGGGACCACCTCCTACAATGAGCAGTTCTTC.

CDR3 sequence (DNA): TGTGCCAGCAGTTACTTCAGTCGGCGGGAGCAGACAGATACGCAGTATTTT. This sequence encodes CASSYFSRREQTDTQYF. V and J are TRBV6-2 or TRBV6-3 and TRBJ2-3; 7 bases are shared with TRBD2. V trimming: 1 base; J trimming: 3 bases; junction bases outside the gene matches: 10. The CDR3 runs to 17 residues. Germline assignment: CDR1 MNHEY and CDR2 SVGEGT.

This clone was picked up a small number of times. The J gene is TRBJ1-1, the V gene TRBV5-1; D not certain. Trimming left V 5 bases short and J 8 bases short, with 10 bases between. This CDR3 spans 11 amino acids. CDR1 and CDR2 (germline): SGHRS, YFSETQ. The CDR3 DNA sequence: TGCGCCAGCAGTTCCGAACTCGAAGCTTTCTTT. This translates into CASSSELEAFF.

The chain recombines TRBV9 with TRBJ2-1; D is possibly TRBD1 or TRBD2 (5 bases each). The CDR3 has 17 amino acids. The V gene lost 0 bases and the J gene lost 2 bases, with 15 bases spanning the gap. CDR1 SGDLS and CDR2 YYNGEE come from the germline V gene. The CDR3, as DNA: TGTGCCAGCAGCGTAGGGACCCGGGACCCTCCCTACAATGAGCAGTTCTTC. The encoded protein is CASSVGTRDPPYNEQFF.

The V gene is TRBV5-1, the J gene TRBJ1-1; possibly TRBD1 for D (6 bases). The V gene lost 2 bases and the J gene lost 8 bases, with 10 bases spanning the gap. Germline V gene data show CDR1 as SGHRS and CDR2 as YFSETQ. The CDR3 sequence is 12 residues long. CDR3 region: CASSFNRAEAFF. The CDR3 region has the DNA TGCGCCAGCAGCTTTAACAGGGCGGAAGCTTTCTTT.

This chain joins TRBV9 and TRBJ2-3, with no clear D. From germline, CDR1 is SGDLS and CDR2 YYNGEE. V was shortened by 0 bases and J by 0 bases, with 11 bases between the two germline ends. CDR3 length: 16 residues. CDR3 residues: CASSVEVAASTDTQYF. The CDR3 bases are TGTGCCAGCAGCGTAGAGGTGGCGGCTAGCACAGATACGCAGTATTTT.

The CDR3 here is CASTPLGSSFSGANVLTF. CDR3 bases: TGTGCCAGCACCCCTTTGGGCAGTTCCTTCTCTGGGGCCAACGTCCTGACTTTC. This chain connects TRBV27 to TRBJ2-6; D is uncertain. V was pared by 7 bases and J by 0 bases, with 19 bases between. The CDR3 spans 18 residues. CDR1 and CDR2 (germline): MNHEY, SMNVEV (reference sequence).

The V gene is TRBV18, the J gene TRBJ1-1, with a possible D match to TRBD1 (5 bases). CDR1 KGHSH and CDR2 LQKENI come from the germline V gene. This CDR3 is 17 amino acids long. The germline V and J ends were trimmed by 3 bases and 0 bases, with 17 bases remaining between them. CDR3 DNA sequence: TGTGCCAGCTCACCCACAATACCGGGACTGATGAACACTGAAGCTTTCTTT. This codes for CASSPTIPGLMNTEAFF.

The CDR3 reads CASRGAGGMGTDTQYF. CDR3 nucleotides: TGTGCCAGCAGAGGAGCGGGAGGGATGGGCACAGATACGCAGTATTTT. The chain has TRBV9 and TRBJ2-3, with 10 nucleotides matching TRBD2. This CDR3 contains 16 residues. V lost 5 bases and J lost 1; bases outside the gene matches: 7. CDR1 and CDR2 (germline): SGDLS, YYNGEE. The variable domain in full, with the rest retrieved from reference TRBV9 and TRBJ2-3, is DSGVTQTPKHLITATGQRVTLRCSPRSGDLSVYWYQQSLDQGLQFLIQYYNGEERAKGNILERFSAQQFPDLHSELNLSSLELGDSALYFCASRGAGGMGTDTQYFGPGTRLTVL.

The chain employs TRBV5-1 and TRBJ2-7; D is perhaps TRBD2 (5 bases). Germline V CDR1 and CDR2: SGHRS, YFSETQ. The CDR3 extends over 13 amino acids. Between the trimmed V and J ends, which lost 0 bases and 5 bases, there was a span of 9 bases. CDR3 protein: CASSLVLGDEQYF. CDR3 nucleotides: TGCGCCAGCAGCTTGGTTTTGGGAGACGAGCAGTACTTC.

This chain links TRBV28 with TRBJ2-5, with a tentative D call TRBD2 (5 bases). The CDR3 extends over 12 amino acids. Trimming shortened V by 6 bases and J by 5 bases, and 10 bases separated the two germline ends. Germline lookup yields CDR1 MDHEN and CDR2 SYDVKM. The CDR3 coding sequence is TGTGCCAGCAGAGCCCGGAGGGAGACCCAGTACTTC. Translation: CASRARRETQYF. Full variable domain (rest looked up from reference TRBV28 and TRBJ2-5): DVKVTQSSRYLVKRTGEKVFLECVQDMDHENMFWYRQDPGLGLRLIYFSYDVKMKEKGDIPEGYSVSREKKERFSLILESASTNQTSMYLCASRARRETQYFGPGTRLLVL.

The chain couples TRBV5-5 to TRBJ1-3; D might be TRBD1 (5 bases). The germline gives CDR1 SGHKS, CDR2 YYEKEE (reference sequence). This CDR3 is built from 17 residues. V was cut by 4 bases and J by 0 bases, with 17 bases left in between. The DNA for the CDR3 is TGTGCCAGCAGCCCCACCGGGACGCCAAGCTCTGGAAACACCATATATTTT. Translation: CASSPTGTPSSGNTIYF.

This clone is labeled as medium-sized (0.01 to 0.1%). The chain joins TRBV3-1 (or the pseudogene TRBV3-2) to TRBJ1-6; D remains unclear. CDR3 length equals 13 residues. Germline V lookup: CDR1 LGHDT, CDR2 YNNKEL (reference sequence). V shed 0 bases and J shed 7 bases, with 4 bases lying between them. DNA of the CDR3: TGTGCCAGCAGCCAAGACTGGAATTCACCCCTCCACTTT. Translated: CASSQDWNSPLHF.

The chain has TRBV2 and TRBJ1-1; D is ambiguous. Germline-derived CDR1 and CDR2 are SNHLY and FYNNEI. V lost 5 bases and J 6 bases, leaving 13 bases between the germline ends. The CDR3 has 13 amino acids. The CDR3 loop is CASSLLWFPEAFF. The CDR3 DNA reads TGTGCCAGCAGTCTGTTATGGTTCCCTGAAGCTTTCTTT.

This clone appeared a few times. V gene TRBV7-3 combines with J gene TRBJ2-1; TRBD2 aligns across 8 bases. The CDR3 contains 15 residues. Germline V gene sequence: CDR1 SGHTA, CDR2 FQGTGA. V lost 2 bases, J lost 4 bases, and 4 bases stayed unmatched. As DNA, the CDR3 is TGTGCCAGCAGCTTACAAGCGGGAGAGTACAATGAGCAGTTCTTC. This translates into CASSLQAGEYNEQFF.

V and J are TRBV25-1 and TRBJ2-7; D might be TRBD2 (6 bases). The CDR3 consists of 13 residues. Germline values: CDR1 MGHDK, CDR2 SYGVNS. The V gene lost 8 bases and the J gene lost 7 bases, with 18 bases spanning the gap. The CDR3 DNA is TGTGCCAGCCAGTGGGGCGGGGCGGGGGAGCAGTACTTC. Translating it yields CASQWGGAGEQYF.